Following are 10 T cell receptor beta chains from one sample sequenced in a study of cytomegalovirus exposure and HLA in healthy donors. PCR primers comprised 60 Vbeta and 13 Jbeta primers. Clones were read by immunoSEQ multiplex PCR, and TCRdb kept only the in-frame ones, dropping some. The table has 95,000 to 150,000 clones, over 60% seen once. The sample taken for sequencing was PBMCs. These receptors were taken from a woman between 35 and 50 years old in good health and CMV-seropositive.

The chain recombines TRBV6-6 with TRBJ2-3; a possible D gene is TRBD2 (7 bases). Trimming took 0 bases from V and 6 from J, leaving 13 bases between them. The CDR3 length is 15 residues. The germline V gene encodes CDR1 MNHNY and CDR2 SVGAGI (reference sequence). The CDR3 here is CASSYSRGHGDTQYF. CDR3 in DNA: TGTGCCAGCAGTTACTCGCGGGGGCACGGGGATACGCAGTATTTT.

This CDR3 reads CASSLQGQRMNTEAFF. CDR3 DNA sequence: TGTGCCAGCTCACTCCAGGGACAACGGATGAACACTGAAGCTTTCTTT. The rearrangement links TRBV18 to TRBJ1-1, with a tentative D call TRBD1 (6 bases). Between the trimmed V and J ends, which lost 4 bases and 0 bases, there was a span of 15 bases. The CDR3 extends over 16 amino acids. Per the germline V gene, CDR1 is KGHSH and CDR2 is LQKENI.

The chain is built from TRBV6-5 and TRBJ1-1, with 7 bases aligning to TRBD1. The V gene's germline CDR1 is MNHEY and CDR2 SVGAGI. V shed 10 bases and J 4 bases; nucleotides not matched to a gene: 12. The CDR3 has 14 amino acids. The DNA of the CDR3 is TGTGCCACGCGGGAAGGGGGCCGATTCACTGAAGCTTTCTTT. Amino acid sequence: CATREGGRFTEAFF.

This clone was seen just once. The chain employs TRBV7-9 and TRBJ2-5; tentative D call: TRBD1 (5 bases). CDR1 and CDR2 from the germline V gene are SEHNR and FQNEAQ (reference sequence). The CDR3 runs to 14 residues. Trimming took 2 bases from V and 2 from J, leaving 9 bases between them. CDR3 nucleotides: TGTGCCAGCAGCTTAAATACAGGTCAAGAGACCCAGTACTTC. Translation gives CASSLNTGQETQYF. The variable domain in full, with the rest retrieved from reference TRBV7-9 and TRBJ2-5, is DTGVSQNPRHKITKRGQNVTFRCDPISEHNRLYWYRQTLGQGPEFLTYFQNEAQLEKSRLLSDRFSAERPKGSFSTLEIQRTEQGDSAMYLCASSLNTGQETQYFGPGTRLLVL.

The CDR3 region is CASSQNREETQYF. The CDR3 nucleotides read TGTGCCAGCAGCCAGAACAGGGAAGAGACCCAGTACTTC. The rearrangement joins TRBV14 to TRBJ2-5, with a tentative D call TRBD1 (6 bases). Per germline, CDR1 SGHDN and CDR2 FVKESK. V was shortened by 3 bases and J by 3 bases, with 8 bases between the two germline ends. The CDR3 is 13 amino acids.

The V and J genes are TRBV5-1 and TRBJ1-2; 10 nucleotides agree with TRBD1. Per the germline V gene, CDR1 is SGHRS and CDR2 is YFSETQ. J gave up 8 bases and V 4 bases, and 11 bases lay outside the gene matches. CDR3 length: 15 residues. For the CDR3, the DNA is TGCGCCAGCAGCGCTGACAGGGGGCAGGCGGGAGGCTACACCTTC. It yields the protein CASSADRGQAGGYTF.

This clone was recorded a few times. The rearrangement links TRBV6-5 to TRBJ2-5, with TRBD2 as a possible D gene (7 bases). CDR1 and CDR2 (germline): MNHEY, SVGAGI. CDR3 length: 15 residues. V was clipped by 2 bases and J by 5 bases, with 15 bases between them. CDR3 sequence (DNA): TGTGCCAGCAGTTACAGTGGGGGGGCAGGGGAGACCCAGTACTTC. It yields the protein CASSYSGGAGETQYF.

The chain carries TRBV27 and TRBJ1-1, with TRBD1 as a possible D gene (5 bases). The germline CDR1 and CDR2 sequences are MNHEY and SMNVEV (reference sequence). V gave up 7 bases and J gave up 0 bases, with 15 bases separating them. The CDR3 is 15 amino acids. The CDR3: CASKTVSRMNTEAFF. The CDR3, as DNA: TGTGCCAGCAAGACAGTGTCTCGAATGAACACTGAAGCTTTCTTT.

The chain links TRBV25-1 to TRBJ2-3; 11 bases align to TRBD2. This CDR3 has 16 residues. Germline lookup yields CDR1 MGHDK and CDR2 SYGVNS. V dropped 9 bases and J dropped 0; count of bases not matched to a gene: 8. CDR3 protein: CARIAGGPTSTDTQYF. DNA of the CDR3: TGTGCCAGAATAGCGGGGGGGCCCACTAGCACAGATACGCAGTATTTT.

The table lists this clone with a few counts. The identical CDR3 is also encoded by other nucleotide sequences in the sample. V is TRBV6-6 and J is TRBJ2-7; 9 bases map to TRBD1. Germline V gene data show CDR1 as MNHNY and CDR2 as SVGAGI (reference sequence). With V trimmed by 4 bases and J by 0 bases, 7 bases remained unmatched. CDR3 length equals 16 residues. The CDR3 sequence is CASSSGGQGSSYEQYF. For the CDR3, the DNA is TGTGCCAGCAGTTCCGGAGGACAGGGGAGCTCCTACGAGCAGTACTTC.